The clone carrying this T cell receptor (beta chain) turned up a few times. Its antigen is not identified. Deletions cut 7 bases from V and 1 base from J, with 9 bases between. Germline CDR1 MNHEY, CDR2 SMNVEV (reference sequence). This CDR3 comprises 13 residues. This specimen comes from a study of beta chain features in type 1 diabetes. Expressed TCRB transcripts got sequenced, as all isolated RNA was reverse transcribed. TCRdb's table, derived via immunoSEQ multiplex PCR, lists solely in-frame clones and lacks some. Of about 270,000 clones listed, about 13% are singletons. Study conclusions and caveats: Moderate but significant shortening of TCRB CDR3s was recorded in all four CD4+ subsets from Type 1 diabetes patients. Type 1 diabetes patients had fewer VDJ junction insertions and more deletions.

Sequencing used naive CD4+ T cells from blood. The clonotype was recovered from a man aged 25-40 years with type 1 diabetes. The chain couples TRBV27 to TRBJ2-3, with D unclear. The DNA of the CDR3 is TGTGCCAGCACCGAGGCACGCACAGATACGCAGTATTTT. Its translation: CASTEARTDTQYF.